This is a list of T cell receptor beta chains from one sample in a study of blood T cells in healthy people across ages. TCRdb itself ran the 5' RACE reads through MiXCR, one entry per CDR3 protein. This table has around 1.5 million distinct CDR3 sequences, approximately 59% appearing once. Source material: blood. These receptors were taken from a man between 18 and 29 years old in good health. Each CDR3 is given with its conserved first and last residue. The order of the fields is CDR3 DNA, CDR3 protein, V gene, J gene, D gene, clone size. D genes are given only for firm matches. The size field is filled for only some rows; it gives once, few, many or a size class.

CDR3 DNA: TGTGCCACCAGCAGAGGGACAGGGGGGTCCACAGATACGCAGTATTTT
CDR3 protein: CATSRGTGGSTDTQYF
V gene: TRBV15
J gene: TRBJ2-3
D gene: TRBD1
clone size: few

CDR3 DNA: TGTGCCAGCAGCTTAAAGGTGGCTAGTCTCCACGAGCAGTACTTC
CDR3 protein: CASSLKVASLHEQYF
V gene: TRBV11-2
J gene: TRBJ2-7
D gene: .
clone size: once

CDR3 DNA: TGCGCCAGCAGTTGGACTAGCGGTAGGACCTACAATGAGCAGTTCTTC
CDR3 protein: CASSWTSGRTYNEQFF
V gene: TRBV12-3/TRBV12-4
J gene: TRBJ2-1
D gene: TRBD2
clone size: .

CDR3 DNA: TGCGCCAGCAGCCAAGTTTCGGGGGGGGGCTCAGATACGCAGTATTTT
CDR3 protein: CASSQVSGGGSDTQYF
V gene: TRBV4-1
J gene: TRBJ2-3
D gene: TRBD2
clone size: few

CDR3 DNA: TGCAGTGCTAGGGGGGTGACAGGGGGCTTGGAGCCCCAGCATTTT
CDR3 protein: CSARGVTGGLEPQHF
V gene: TRBV20-1
J gene: TRBJ1-5
D gene: TRBD1
clone size: few

CDR3 DNA: TGTGCCAGCAAGACGGACACGCCACCTAGGGAGCAGTACTTC
CDR3 protein: CASKTDTPPREQYF
V gene: TRBV6-2/TRBV6-3
J gene: TRBJ2-7
D gene: .
clone size: once

CDR3 DNA: TGCAGTGCCCACCGCAGCGGCTACACAGATACGCAGTATTTT
CDR3 protein: CSAHRSGYTDTQYF
V gene: TRBV20-1
J gene: TRBJ2-3
D gene: .
clone size: .

CDR3 DNA: TGCGCCAGCAGCTTGGAGAGCCAGTACTTC
CDR3 protein: CASSLESQYF
V gene: TRBV5-1
J gene: TRBJ2-5
D gene: .
clone size: .

CDR3 DNA: TGTGCCAGCAGCTTATGGAGACAGGCTAATTCCGGGGAGCTGTTTTTT
CDR3 protein: CASSLWRQANSGELFF
V gene: TRBV11-2
J gene: TRBJ2-2
D gene: .
clone size: few

CDR3 DNA: TGCAGTGCTAGGGAGGTCGGGGGAAACACCATATATTTT
CDR3 protein: CSAREVGGNTIYF
V gene: TRBV20-1
J gene: TRBJ1-3
D gene: .
clone size: .

CDR3 DNA: TGTGCCAGCAGTTCCGGGACAGTCAATAATTCACCCCTCCACTTT
CDR3 protein: CASSSGTVNNSPLHF
V gene: TRBV27
J gene: TRBJ1-6
D gene: TRBD1
clone size: .

CDR3 DNA: TGTGCCAGCAGCTCGACATTCAACGAGCAGTACTTC
CDR3 protein: CASSSTFNEQYF
V gene: TRBV7-9
J gene: TRBJ2-7
D gene: .
clone size: .

CDR3 DNA: TGCGCCAGCAGCCAAGACGCTAGTGGTTCGTGGACCCAGTACTTC
CDR3 protein: CASSQDASGSWTQYF
V gene: TRBV4-3
J gene: TRBJ2-5
D gene: .
clone size: .

CDR3 DNA: TGTGCCAGCAGTCCTCTAGCGGGGGGGCAAAATGAGCAGTTCTTC
CDR3 protein: CASSPLAGGQNEQFF
V gene: TRBV12-3/TRBV12-4
J gene: TRBJ2-1
D gene: TRBD2
clone size: .

CDR3 DNA: TGTGCCAGCAGCTGGGGATCTTTAGGGGCGGGCTACGAGCAGTACTTC
CDR3 protein: CASSWGSLGAGYEQYF
V gene: TRBV6-5
J gene: TRBJ2-7
D gene: .
clone size: once

CDR3 DNA: TGTGCCAGCAGTTACTCCGACGGGACGGGGAGCTATGGCTACACCTTC
CDR3 protein: CASSYSDGTGSYGYTF
V gene: TRBV6-5
J gene: TRBJ1-2
D gene: .
clone size: .

CDR3 DNA: TGTGCCAGCAGCCAGGGAGACAGCGAGGACGAGCAGTACTTC
CDR3 protein: CASSQGDSEDEQYF
V gene: TRBV6-5
J gene: TRBJ2-7
D gene: .
clone size: .

CDR3 DNA: TGTGCCACCAGCACCGGAGATCATAATTCACCCCTCCACTTT
CDR3 protein: CATSTGDHNSPLHF
V gene: TRBV15
J gene: TRBJ1-6
D gene: .
clone size: .

CDR3 DNA: TGTGCCAGCAGCCAAGTCAGTCATTCGAACACCGGGGAGCTGTTTTTT
CDR3 protein: CASSQVSHSNTGELFF
V gene: TRBV3-1
J gene: TRBJ2-2
D gene: .
clone size: .

CDR3 DNA: TGTGCCAGCAGCCCCGTTGGAGGGGCTTTCACCTTC
CDR3 protein: CASSPVGGAFTF
V gene: TRBV27
J gene: TRBJ1-2
D gene: .
clone size: .

CDR3 DNA: TGTGCCAGCAGCTTTACCGATGAATGGTATGGCTACACCTTC
CDR3 protein: CASSFTDEWYGYTF
V gene: TRBV5-5
J gene: TRBJ1-2
D gene: .
clone size: .

CDR3 DNA: TGCAGTGCTAGAGATAGACTAGCGGGGGATGCTGAGCAGTTCTTC
CDR3 protein: CSARDRLAGDAEQFF
V gene: TRBV20-1
J gene: TRBJ2-1
D gene: TRBD2
clone size: .